The 19 T cell receptor beta chains presented below share a single source sample, sequenced in a study of blood T cell repertoires in COVID-19. Libraries were prepared by immunoSEQ multiplex PCR; TCRdb keeps only in-frame clonotypes and omits some of them. The sample consists of some 82,000 clones, 83% of them appearing once. Sequencing was performed on peripheral blood. The receptors come from a man of 80 years or more with active or convalescent COVID-19.

The chain employs TRBV5-6 and TRBJ1-1; 10 positions match TRBD1. Trimming took 3 bases from V and 5 from J; bases not matched to a gene: 7. Per germline, CDR1 SGHDT and CDR2 YYEEEE. The CDR3 runs to 15 residues. The CDR3 sequence is CASSYPGTGATEAFF. The CDR3 region has the DNA TGTGCCAGCAGCTACCCCGGGACAGGGGCTACTGAAGCTTTCTTT.

The J gene is TRBJ2-2, the V gene TRBV10-1; 13 nucleotides align to TRBD2. Trimming at V came to 2 bases and at J to 1 base, leaving 4 bases not matched to a gene. Germline V CDR1 and CDR2: WNHNN, SYGVQD (reference sequence). The CDR3 runs to 18 residues. The CDR3 DNA reads TGCGCCAGCAGTGAGCAGGGACTAGCGGGGAGGAACACCGGGGAGCTGTTTTTT. Its translation: CASSEQGLAGRNTGELFF.

The chain links TRBV7-9 to TRBJ2-7; D is perhaps TRBD2 (6 bases). The V gene's germline CDR1 is SEHNR and CDR2 FQNEAQ (reference sequence). Trimming took off 5 bases at V and 2 bases at J, with 19 bases between the two ends. CDR3 length equals 16 residues. Here the CDR3 reads CASSPWGEQSAYEQYF. The CDR3 nucleotides are TGTGCCAGCAGCCCCTGGGGGGAGCAAAGCGCCTACGAGCAGTACTTC.

V gene TRBV5-4 combines with J gene TRBJ1-6; D gene unclear. V dropped 0 bases and J dropped 11 bases, with 12 bases sitting between them. Germline CDR1 is SGHNT and CDR2 is YYREEE (reference sequence). CDR3 length: 14 residues. The CDR3 is CASSLAQATTPLHF. CDR3 DNA: TGTGCCAGCAGCTTGGCTCAGGCGACGACACCCCTCCACTTT.

This clone has just one count. The chain has TRBV5-6 and TRBJ1-1; maybe TRBD1 (5 bases). CDR3 length: 14 amino acids. Germline V gene data show CDR1 as SGHDT and CDR2 as YYEEEE. Trimming cost V 5 bases and J 3 bases, with 14 bases left between them. The CDR3 here is CASSPFTGDTEAFF. The CDR3 nucleotides read TGTGCCAGCAGTCCCTTCACGGGGGACACTGAAGCTTTCTTT.

V usage is TRBV27 and J usage is TRBJ2-3, with a tentative D call TRBD1 (5 bases). The CDR3 covers 15 residues. V lost 1 base and J lost 1, with 9 bases in between. Germline CDR1 and CDR2: MNHEY and SMNVEV (reference sequence). In DNA, the CDR3 is TGTGCCAGCAGTTTATTAGGGGTGGGCACAGATACGCAGTATTTT. Translation: CASSLLGVGTDTQYF.

The rearrangement uses TRBV10-3 and TRBJ2-7; no clear D gene. V lost 3 bases to trimming and J lost 2 bases, with 5 bases between them. The germline V gene encodes CDR1 ENHRY and CDR2 SYGVKD. This CDR3 is 12 amino acids long. The DNA of the CDR3 is TGTGCCATCAGTGAATTCGCCTACGAGCAGTACTTC. Amino acids: CAISEFAYEQYF.

The rearrangement joins TRBV18 to TRBJ1-6, with 9 bases identical to TRBD1. V shed 3 bases, J shed 6 bases, and the junction held 3 bases outside the gene matches. This CDR3 has 15 residues. Germline V gives CDR1 KGHSH, CDR2 LQKENI. The CDR3 spells CASSPGQGGNSPLHF. CDR3 coding DNA: TGTGCCAGCTCACCGGGACAGGGAGGTAATTCACCCCTCCACTTT. Full variable domain (outside the CDR3, taken from reference TRBV18 and TRBJ1-6): NAGVMQNPRHLVRRRGQEARLRCSPMKGHSHVYWYRQLPEEGLKFMVYLQKENIIDESGMPKERFSAEFPKEGPSILRIQQVVRGDSAAYFCASSPGQGGNSPLHFGNGTRLTVT.

The chain recombines TRBV9 with TRBJ2-7; 10 bases line up with TRBD1. This CDR3 has 15 amino acids. V lost 2 bases to trimming and J lost 5 bases; unmatched junction nucleotides: 7. The germline CDR1 and CDR2 sequences are SGDLS and YYNGEE. This chain's CDR3 is CASSVAGTGAHEQYF. CDR3 coding DNA: TGTGCCAGCAGCGTCGCCGGGACAGGGGCCCACGAGCAGTACTTC.

The V gene is TRBV28, the J gene TRBJ2-3, with 8 bases fitting TRBD2. V was clipped by 3 bases and J by 3 bases; unmatched bases: 5. CDR3 length: 15 amino acids. Germline-derived CDR1 and CDR2 are MDHEN and SYDVKM. CDR3 loop: CASSLGLGGTDTQYF. DNA for the CDR3: TGTGCCAGCAGTTTGGGACTAGGGGGGACAGATACGCAGTATTTT.

The genes are TRBV6-6 and TRBJ2-5, with 10 bases identical to TRBD2. This CDR3 has 15 residues. Germline-derived CDR1 and CDR2 are MNHNY and SVGAGI (reference sequence). Losses at the gene ends were 2 bases for V and 0 bases for J; bases not matched to a gene: 0. The CDR3 nucleotides read TGTGCCAGCAGTTACAGCGGGAGGGACCAAGAGACCCAGTACTTC. The encoded protein is CASSYSGRDQETQYF.

The gene calls are TRBV5-1 and TRBJ2-3, with a tentative D call TRBD1 (6 bases). CDR1 is SGHRS, CDR2 YFSETQ, per germline. The CDR3 contains 15 residues. With 4 bases removed from V and 2 bases from J, the gap between germline ends came to 14 bases. The CDR3 coding sequence is TGCGCCAGCAGCACCTCGGGACACTTCACAGATACGCAGTATTTT. Amino acid sequence: CASSTSGHFTDTQYF.

The V and J genes are TRBV5-6 and TRBJ1-5; TRBD1 agrees at 10 bases. The CDR3 runs to 16 residues. J lost 6 bases, V lost 2 bases, and 8 bases had no gene match. Germline CDR1 SGHDT, CDR2 YYEEEE. The CDR3: CASSFSGTGVFQPQHF. In nucleotides, the CDR3 is TGTGCCAGCAGCTTTTCCGGGACAGGGGTTTTTCAGCCCCAGCATTTT.

The V gene is TRBV15, the J gene TRBJ2-3; 10 nucleotides agree with TRBD2. V gave up 0 bases and J gave up 5 bases; unmatched junction bases: 17. This CDR3 comprises 20 residues. Germline V gene lookup returns CDR1 LNHNV and CDR2 YYDKDF (reference sequence). CDR3 in amino acids: CATSRDLVVTTEREGDTQYF. The CDR3 DNA is TGTGCCACCAGCAGAGATTTAGTAGTAACCACAGAGCGGGAGGGAGATACGCAGTATTTT.

This clone was recorded once. CDR3 sequence: CASSLNTGEKLFF. CDR3 DNA: TGTGCCAGCAGCTTAAACACCGGGGAAAAACTGTTTTTT. V and J are TRBV7-9 and TRBJ1-4, with D unclear. With 2 bases removed from V and 8 bases from J, the gap between germline ends came to 9 bases. Germline-derived CDR1 and CDR2 are SEHNR and FQNEAQ (reference sequence). The CDR3 runs 13 residues.

This rearrangement joins TRBV6-5 to TRBJ1-1, with 7 nucleotides matching TRBD1. This CDR3 comprises 13 residues. V lost 7 bases to trimming and J lost 5 bases; unmatched junction nucleotides: 7. The germline CDR1 and CDR2 sequences are MNHEY and SVGAGI. In DNA form, the CDR3 reads TGTGCCAGCACCATAGGGACAGAGACTGAAGCTTTCTTT. Its translation is CASTIGTETEAFF.

The chain combines TRBV5-1 with TRBJ2-5; D possibly corresponds to TRBD1 (6 bases). With 3 bases removed from V and 4 bases from J, the gap between germline ends came to 19 bases. The germline CDR1 and CDR2 sequences are SGHRS and YFSETQ. The CDR3 runs to 16 residues. CDR3 bases: TGCGCCAGCAGCTCTGGGGGCGGCAGGGTGTCAGAGACCCAGTACTTC. Residues: CASSSGGGRVSETQYF. Variable domain in full (rest from reference TRBV5-1 and TRBJ2-5): KAGVTQTPRYLIKTRGQQVTLSCSPISGHRSVSWYQQTPGQGLQFLFEYFSETQRNKGNFPGRFSGRQFSNSRSEMNVSTLELGDSALYLCASSSGGGRVSETQYFGPGTRLLVL.

This clone has just a few counts. The chain couples TRBV3-1 (or the pseudogene TRBV3-2) to TRBJ2-2; 8 bases fit TRBD1. Trimming at V came to 2 bases and at J to 1 base, leaving 3 bases not matched to a gene. CDR1 and CDR2 from the germline V gene are LGHDT and YNNKEL (reference sequence). This CDR3 has 16 residues. The CDR3 spells CASSQPTGVNTGELFF. The CDR3 DNA reads TGTGCCAGCAGCCAACCGACAGGGGTGAACACCGGGGAGCTGTTTTTT.

This sequence joins TRBV28 and TRBJ2-1, with D perhaps matching TRBD2 (6 bases). The CDR3 spans 15 residues. Trimming pared 7 bases from V and 7 bases from J, leaving 20 bases between. Per the germline V gene, CDR1 is MDHEN and CDR2 is SYDVKM. This CDR3 is CASMLGTPAFNEQFF. The DNA for the CDR3 is TGTGCCAGCATGTTAGGGACTCCGGCTTTTAATGAGCAGTTCTTC.